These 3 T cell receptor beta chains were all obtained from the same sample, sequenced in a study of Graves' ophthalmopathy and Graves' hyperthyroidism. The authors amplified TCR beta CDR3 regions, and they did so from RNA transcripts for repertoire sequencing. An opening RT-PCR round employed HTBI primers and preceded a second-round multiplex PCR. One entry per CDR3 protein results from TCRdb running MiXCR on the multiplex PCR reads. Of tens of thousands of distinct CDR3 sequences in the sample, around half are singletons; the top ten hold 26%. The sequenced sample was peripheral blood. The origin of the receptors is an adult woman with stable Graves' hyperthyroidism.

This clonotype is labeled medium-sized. The CDR3 loop reads CASSSSGDTQYF. The DNA for the CDR3 is TGCGCCAGCAGCTCTTCGGGAGATACGCAGTATTTT. This chain joins TRBV5-1 and TRBJ2-3, with unresolved D. The CDR3 consists of 12 residues. The germline V gene has CDR1 SGHRS and CDR2 YFSETQ. The germline V and J ends were trimmed by 3 bases and 5 bases, with 7 bases remaining between them.

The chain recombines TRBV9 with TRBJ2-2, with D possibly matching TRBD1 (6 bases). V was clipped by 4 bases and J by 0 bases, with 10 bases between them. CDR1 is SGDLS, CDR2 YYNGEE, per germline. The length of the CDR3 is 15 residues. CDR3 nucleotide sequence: TGTGCCAGCAGCCGAAAGGGGGCGAACACCGGGGAGCTGTTTTTT. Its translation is CASSRKGANTGELFF.

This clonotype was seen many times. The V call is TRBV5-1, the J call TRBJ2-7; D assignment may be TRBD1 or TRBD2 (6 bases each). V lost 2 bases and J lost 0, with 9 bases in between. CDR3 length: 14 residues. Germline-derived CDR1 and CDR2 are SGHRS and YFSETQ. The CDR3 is CASSFTGASYEQYF. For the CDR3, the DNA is TGCGCCAGCAGCTTCACGGGGGCCTCCTACGAGCAGTACTTC.